The 22 T cell receptor beta chains below were found in one sample sequenced in a study of cytomegalovirus exposure and HLA in healthy donors. 13 Jbeta primers and 60 Vbeta primers were used for the PCR. Here immunoSEQ multiplex PCR was the method, and the copy in TCRdb shows in-frame clones only, minus some. The table has around 100,000 clones, around 82% seen once. Input material: PBMCs. Receptors originate from a man in his forties in good health and CMV-seropositive.

The chain employs TRBV5-5 and TRBJ2-3; possibly TRBD2 for D (6 bases). Per the germline V gene, CDR1 is SGHKS and CDR2 is YYEKEE (reference sequence). V shed 0 bases and J shed 3 bases, with 11 bases lying between them. The CDR3 is made up of 15 amino acids. The CDR3 DNA follows: TGTGCCAGCAGCTTGGGGCAGGGACTGACAGATACGCAGTATTTT. The encoded protein is CASSLGQGLTDTQYF.

The chain uses TRBV27 and TRBJ2-3; 8 positions agree with TRBD2. The CDR3 contains 17 residues. V trimming: 5 bases; J trimming: 4 bases; junction bases outside the gene matches: 14. CDR1 and CDR2 from the germline V gene are MNHEY and SMNVEV (reference sequence). This chain's CDR3 is CASSPRGSGMVADTQYF. The CDR3 DNA is TGTGCCAGCAGTCCCCGGGGTAGCGGGATGGTCGCAGATACGCAGTATTTT.

This sequence joins TRBV30 and TRBJ2-3; 7 nucleotides match TRBD2. The CDR3 sequence is 16 residues long. Germline values: CDR1 GTSNPN, CDR2 SVGIG (reference sequence). Trimming cost V 2 bases and J 4 bases; bases outside gene matches: 12. DNA of the CDR3: TGTGCCTGGAGTACGGGACTACCCCAAAGGGCAGATACGCAGTATTTT. Amino acids: CAWSTGLPQRADTQYF.

The J gene is TRBJ2-1, the V gene TRBV15; 11 bases are a match to TRBD2. This CDR3 has 13 amino acids. Trimming took 4 bases from V and 10 from J; bases not matched to a gene: 3. The germline CDR1 and CDR2 sequences are LNHNV and YYDKDF (reference sequence). The CDR3 loop is CATSITSGGEQFF. In DNA form, the CDR3 reads TGTGCCACCAGCATCACTAGCGGGGGAGAGCAGTTCTTC.

The chain has TRBV5-1 and TRBJ2-7; D ambiguous. Germline V CDR1 and CDR2: SGHRS, YFSETQ. Trimming cost V 4 bases and J 1 base, with 9 bases left between them. The length of the CDR3 is 13 residues. The CDR3 reads CASSHDSSYEQYF. CDR3 bases: TGCGCCAGCAGCCACGACTCTTCCTACGAGCAGTACTTC.

The chain links TRBV25-1 to TRBJ2-7; 9 nucleotides match TRBD1. This CDR3 is built from 14 residues. Germline CDR1 and CDR2: MGHDK and SYGVNS. V gave up 2 bases and J gave up 4 bases; unmatched junction bases: 3. The CDR3 reads CASSERDRAYEQYF. The CDR3 DNA is TGTGCCAGCAGTGAAAGGGACAGGGCGTACGAGCAGTACTTC.

V is TRBV9 and J is TRBJ2-7, with 13 bases fitting TRBD2. Unmatched junction bases numbered 6, after V lost 4 bases and J lost 5 bases. Germline V gene data show CDR1 as SGDLS and CDR2 as YYNGEE. The CDR3 has 15 amino acids. CDR3 in DNA: TGTGCCAGCAGCCCCGGGACTAGCGGGATTCACGAGCAGTACTTC. As protein: CASSPGTSGIHEQYF.

The chain recombines TRBV7-2 with TRBJ1-2; possible D gene TRBD1, 6 bases. From germline, CDR1 is SGHTA and CDR2 FQGNSA. V shed 1 base and J shed 5 bases, with 11 bases lying between them. This CDR3 region has 14 residues. Here the CDR3 reads CASSLVQGPYGYTF. The DNA of the CDR3 is TGTGCCAGCAGCTTAGTCCAGGGGCCGTATGGCTACACCTTC. The full variable domain, in which reference TRBV7-2 and TRBJ1-2 provide the parts outside the CDR3, is GAGVSQSPSNKVTEKGKDVELRCDPISGHTALYWYRQSLGQGLEFLIYFQGNSAPDKSGLPSDRFSAERTGGSVSTLTIQRTQQEDSAVYLCASSLVQGPYGYTFGSGTRLTVV.

This clone came up once. The rearrangement uses TRBV21-1 and TRBJ2-3; the table's D call of TRBD1 was not tested on the DNA. TRBV21-1 is shown as a pseudogene. The CDR3 totals 17 residues. CDR3 nucleotides: TGTGCCAGCAGCAAAAGCTCCGGGACAGGGAACACAGATACGCAGTATTTT. This codes for CASSKSSGTGNTDTQYF.

This clone came up once. This sequence joins TRBV7-8 and TRBJ2-2; a possible D gene is TRBD1 (6 bases). The ends were cut back, 0 bases at V and 3 bases at J, with 14 bases in the middle. Germline CDR1 is SGHVS and CDR2 is FQNEAQ. The CDR3 sequence is 17 residues long. This chain's CDR3 is CASSLAISSGDTGELFF. CDR3 in DNA: TGTGCCAGCAGCTTAGCGATAAGTTCAGGGGACACCGGGGAGCTGTTTTTT. The whole variable domain, filled in from reference TRBV7-8 and TRBJ2-2, reads GAGVSQSPRYKVAKRGQDVALRCDPISGHVSLFWYQQALGQGPEFLTYFQNEAQLDKSGLPSDRFFAERPEGSVSTLKIQRTQQEDSAVYLCASSLAISSGDTGELFFGEGSRLTVL.

V and J are TRBV11-2 and TRBJ2-2; 7 bases agree with TRBD2. The CDR3 loop spans 15 amino acids. Germline CDR1 reads SGHAT; CDR2 reads FQNNGV. V gave up 5 bases and J gave up 4 bases; unmatched junction bases: 7. CDR3 coding DNA: TGTGCCAGCAGCGGGGGGGGATTTCCCACCGGGGAGCTGTTTTTT. This codes for CASSGGGFPTGELFF. Supplemented by reference TRBV11-2 and TRBJ2-2, the full variable domain reads EAGVAQSPRYKIIEKRQSVAFWCNPISGHATLYWYQQILGQGPKLLIQFQNNGVVDDSQLPKDRFSAERLKGVDSTLKIQPAKLEDSAVYLCASSGGGFPTGELFFGEGSRLTVL.

The chain combines TRBV30 with TRBJ2-3; 8 nucleotides align to TRBD2. This CDR3 is built from 12 residues. The junction had 1 base not matched to a gene; V was cut back by 4 bases and J by 4 bases. Germline CDR1 reads GTSNPN; CDR2 reads SVGIG (reference sequence). CDR3 bases: TGTGCCTGGACGGGACTAGCAGATACGCAGTATTTT. This gives the protein CAWTGLADTQYF.

The rearrangement uses TRBV19 and TRBJ2-7; tentatively, D is TRBD2 (6 bases). Trimming left V 0 bases short and J 3 bases short, with 12 bases between. The CDR3 loop spans 15 amino acids. Germline CDR1 LNHDA, CDR2 SQIVND (reference sequence). The CDR3 loop is CASSIDPGDFYEQYF. CDR3 bases: TGTGCCAGTAGTATAGATCCGGGGGACTTCTACGAGCAGTACTTC.

The genes are TRBV6-1 and TRBJ1-2; D is uncertain. This CDR3 is built from 15 residues. Trimming took 7 bases from V and 3 from J, leaving 18 bases between them. Germline V CDR1 and CDR2: MNHNS, SASEGT. CDR3 sequence (DNA): TGTGCCAGCAAAGGAGTCACCCAATGGGACTATGGCTACACCTTC. Translation: CASKGVTQWDYGYTF.

The J gene is TRBJ1-1, the V gene TRBV18, with D possibly TRBD1 on 5 matching bases. V was trimmed by 5 bases and J by 2 bases, leaving 9 bases between them. The CDR3 has 13 residues. Germline V gives CDR1 KGHSH, CDR2 LQKENI. CDR3 DNA: TGTGCCAGCTCAGATGACAGAAACACTGAAGCTTTCTTT. Its protein product is CASSDDRNTEAFF.

This sequence joins TRBV18 and TRBJ2-5, with D hard to call. Germline CDR1 KGHSH, CDR2 LQKENI. V was cut by 3 bases and J by 1 base, with 9 bases left in between. The CDR3 consists of 14 residues. CDR3 bases: TGTGCCAGCTCACCGGGCAGTCCCCAAGAGACCCAGTACTTC. Encoded protein: CASSPGSPQETQYF. Using reference TRBV18 and TRBJ2-5 for the parts outside the CDR3, the full variable domain is NAGVMQNPRHLVRRRGQEARLRCSPMKGHSHVYWYRQLPEEGLKFMVYLQKENIIDESGMPKERFSAEFPKEGPSILRIQQVVRGDSAAYFCASSPGSPQETQYFGPGTRLLVL.

The chain is built from TRBV27 and TRBJ1-5; 7 bases are a match to TRBD1. The V and J ends lost 6 bases and 3 bases, in that order; junction bases with no gene match: 8. The length of the CDR3 is 15 residues. CDR1 and CDR2 from the germline V gene are MNHEY and SMNVEV (reference sequence). The CDR3 region is CASSRQGPLNQPQHF. The CDR3 DNA is TGTGCCAGCAGCCGACAGGGCCCTCTCAATCAGCCCCAGCATTTT.

This chain connects TRBV7-9 to TRBJ2-3, with 8 bases identical to TRBD2. Trimming took 3 bases from V and 3 from J; bases not matched to a gene: 5. Germline V gives CDR1 SEHNR, CDR2 FQNEAQ (reference sequence). CDR3 length: 15 amino acids. The CDR3 DNA sequence: TGTGCCAGCAGCTTCAGGCGGGAGGAAACAGATACGCAGTATTTT. It translates to CASSFRREETDTQYF.

The V call is TRBV7-3, the J call TRBJ2-1; tentative D call: TRBD2 (5 bases). Germline loops: CDR1 SGHTA, CDR2 FQGTGA. The CDR3 is 16 amino acids. Trimming took 1 base from V and 0 from J, leaving 10 bases between them. The CDR3 nucleotides read TGTGCCAGCAGCTTAATAGCGACAAGCTCCTACAATGAGCAGTTCTTC. Its protein is CASSLIATSSYNEQFF.

This rearrangement joins TRBV18 to TRBJ2-4; 8 nucleotides match TRBD1. Germline CDR1 reads KGHSH; CDR2 reads LQKENI. Germline trimming cut 3 bases from V and 6 bases from J; bases unmatched to any gene: 7. The CDR3 consists of 15 residues. CDR3 in DNA: TGTGCCAGCTCACCGGGTGGAACAGGGGGAAACATTCAGTACTTC. It specifies CASSPGGTGGNIQYF.

There are a few counts of this clone. This chain connects TRBV2 to TRBJ2-7, with D perhaps TRBD2 (5 bases). From germline, CDR1 is SNHLY and CDR2 FYNNEI. The germline V and J ends were trimmed by 0 bases and 4 bases, with 16 bases remaining between them. The CDR3 is 16 residues long. In DNA form, the CDR3 reads TGTGCCAGCAGTGAAGCGCGAGGTTCCTCGGGGTACGAGCAGTACTTC. This translates into CASSEARGSSGYEQYF.

Here the CDR3 reads CASSRGQLNYGYTF. DNA of the CDR3: TGTGCCAGCAGCCGGGGACAGCTCAACTATGGCTACACCTTC. The V call is TRBV7-9, the J call TRBJ1-2; 7 nucleotides align to TRBD1. The CDR3 sequence is 14 residues long. CDR1 is SEHNR, CDR2 FQNEAQ, per germline (reference sequence). The trim removed 5 bases at V and 2 bases at J, leaving 5 bases unmatched.